This T cell receptor (beta chain) was captured by sequencing in a study of T-cell reconstitution after alpha-beta-depleted transplantation in children. This clonotype was seen more than once but under ten times. CDR3 size: 13 residues. Trimming stripped 7 bases from V and 0 bases from J, with 10 bases between. Unique molecular identifiers were incorporated when the TCRbeta library was constructed. TCRdb passed the PCR reads through MiXCR, listing each CDR3 protein once. The data show 200,000 to 250,000 distinct CDR3 sequences, approximately 10% seen once. The source of this sequence is a human donor who donated a stem cell graft to a child with acute lymphoblastic leukemia. The rearrangement joins TRBV12-3 or TRBV12-4 to TRBJ2-7; unclear D gene. The input for sequencing was PBMCs from the stem cell graft donor, taken from the stem cell graft. Here the CDR3 reads CASTRESSYEQYF. In nucleotides, the CDR3 is TGTGCCAGCACTCGCGAAAGCTCCTACGAGCAGTACTTC.